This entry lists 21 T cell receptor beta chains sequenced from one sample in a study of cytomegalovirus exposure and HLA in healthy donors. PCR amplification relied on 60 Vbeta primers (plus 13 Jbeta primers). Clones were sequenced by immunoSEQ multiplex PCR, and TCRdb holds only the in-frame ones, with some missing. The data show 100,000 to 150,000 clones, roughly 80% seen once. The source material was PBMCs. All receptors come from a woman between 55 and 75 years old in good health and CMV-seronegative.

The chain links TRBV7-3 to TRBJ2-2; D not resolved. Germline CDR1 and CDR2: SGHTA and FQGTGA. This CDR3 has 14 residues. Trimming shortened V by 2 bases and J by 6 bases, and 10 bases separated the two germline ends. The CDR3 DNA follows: TGTGCCAGCAGCTTAGGTTCCGGAGCCGGGGAGCTGTTTTTT. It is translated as CASSLGSGAGELFF.

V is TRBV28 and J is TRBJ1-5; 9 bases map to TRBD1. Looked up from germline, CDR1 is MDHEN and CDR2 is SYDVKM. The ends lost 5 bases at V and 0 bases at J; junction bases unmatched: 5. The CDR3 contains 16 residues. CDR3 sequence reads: CASSTGQGSSNQPQHF. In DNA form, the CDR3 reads TGTGCCAGCAGTACGGGACAGGGCAGTAGCAATCAGCCCCAGCATTTT.

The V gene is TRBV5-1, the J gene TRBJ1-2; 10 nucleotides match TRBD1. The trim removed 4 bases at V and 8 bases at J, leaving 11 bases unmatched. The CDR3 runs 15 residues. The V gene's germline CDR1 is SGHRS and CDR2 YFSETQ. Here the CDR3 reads CASSTRTGTGAGYTF. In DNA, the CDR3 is TGCGCCAGCAGCACTCGCACCGGGACAGGGGCGGGCTACACCTTC.

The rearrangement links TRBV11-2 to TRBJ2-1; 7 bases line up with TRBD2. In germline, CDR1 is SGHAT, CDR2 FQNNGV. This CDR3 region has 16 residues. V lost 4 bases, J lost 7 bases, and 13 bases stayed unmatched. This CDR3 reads CASSSLGGGRSNEQFF. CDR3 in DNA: TGTGCCAGCAGCTCCCTCGGTGGCGGGAGAAGTAATGAGCAGTTCTTC. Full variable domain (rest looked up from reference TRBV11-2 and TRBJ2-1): EAGVAQSPRYKIIEKRQSVAFWCNPISGHATLYWYQQILGQGPKLLIQFQNNGVVDDSQLPKDRFSAERLKGVDSTLKIQPAKLEDSAVYLCASSSLGGGRSNEQFFGPGTRLTVL.

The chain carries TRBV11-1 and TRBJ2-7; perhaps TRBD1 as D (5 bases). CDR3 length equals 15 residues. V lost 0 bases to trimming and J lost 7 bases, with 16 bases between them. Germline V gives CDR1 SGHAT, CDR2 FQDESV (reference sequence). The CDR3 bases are TGTGCCAGCAGCTTAGCGCTAACAGGAATCCCGGAGCAGTACTTC. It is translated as CASSLALTGIPEQYF.

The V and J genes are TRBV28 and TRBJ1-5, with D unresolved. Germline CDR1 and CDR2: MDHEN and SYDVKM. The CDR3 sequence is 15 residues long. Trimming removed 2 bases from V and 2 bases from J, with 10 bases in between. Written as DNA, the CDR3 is TGTGCCAGCAGTTTAGATGGCGGGGGCAATCAGCCCCAGCATTTT. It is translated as CASSLDGGGNQPQHF.

In DNA form, the CDR3 reads TGTGCCAGCAGTTTAGGCGGGACAGGGTACCCCTACGAGCAGTACTTC. This translates into CASSLGGTGYPYEQYF. The chain employs TRBV27 and TRBJ2-7; 9 positions match TRBD1. The CDR3 length is 16 residues. V shed 2 bases, J shed 2 bases, and the junction held 7 bases outside the gene matches. CDR1 and CDR2 from the germline V gene are MNHEY and SMNVEV (reference sequence).

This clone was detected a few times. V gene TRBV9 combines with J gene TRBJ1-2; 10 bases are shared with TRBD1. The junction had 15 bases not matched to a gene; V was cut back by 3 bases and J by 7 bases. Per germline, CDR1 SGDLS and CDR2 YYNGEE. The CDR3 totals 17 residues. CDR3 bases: TGTGCCAGCAGCGCCGGCGACCTAAGGACAGGGGGAGGTGGCTACACCTTC. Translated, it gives CASSAGDLRTGGGGYTF. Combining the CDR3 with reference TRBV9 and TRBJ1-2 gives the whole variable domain DSGVTQTPKHLITATGQRVTLRCSPRSGDLSVYWYQQSLDQGLQFLIQYYNGEERAKGNILERFSAQQFPDLHSELNLSSLELGDSALYFCASSAGDLRTGGGGYTFGSGTRLTVV.

This CDR3 is CASSATSGSSYNEQFF. The CDR3 coding sequence is TGCGCCAGCAGCGCTACGAGCGGGAGCTCCTACAATGAGCAGTTCTTC. This chain uses TRBV5-1 with TRBJ2-1; 8 bases are shared with TRBD2. V gave up 4 bases and J gave up 0 bases; unmatched junction bases: 6. This CDR3 region has 16 residues. The germline CDR1 and CDR2 sequences are SGHRS and YFSETQ.

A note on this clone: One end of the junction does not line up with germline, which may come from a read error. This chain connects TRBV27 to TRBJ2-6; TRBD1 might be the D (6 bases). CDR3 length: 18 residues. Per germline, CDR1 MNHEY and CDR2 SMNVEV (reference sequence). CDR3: CASSTHQTGRSEANVLTF. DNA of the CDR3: TGTGCCAGCAGTACCCATCAGACAGGACGCTCTGAGGCCAACGTCCTGACTTTC.

Here the CDR3 reads CASRGSEGTQYF. The CDR3 DNA sequence: TGTGCCAGTCGGGGTTCGGAGGGGACCCAGTACTTC. The V gene is TRBV6-5, the J gene TRBJ2-5; weak D call: TRBD2 (6 bases). Trimming took off 9 bases at V and 7 bases at J, with 15 bases between the two ends. This CDR3 contains 12 residues. CDR1 and CDR2 (germline): MNHEY, SVGAGI.

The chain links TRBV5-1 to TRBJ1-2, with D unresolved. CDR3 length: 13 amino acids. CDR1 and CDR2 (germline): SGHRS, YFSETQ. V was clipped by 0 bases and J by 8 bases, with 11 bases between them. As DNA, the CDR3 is TGCGCCAGCAGCTTGGGGAGCTTTCGGGGCTACACCTTC. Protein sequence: CASSLGSFRGYTF.

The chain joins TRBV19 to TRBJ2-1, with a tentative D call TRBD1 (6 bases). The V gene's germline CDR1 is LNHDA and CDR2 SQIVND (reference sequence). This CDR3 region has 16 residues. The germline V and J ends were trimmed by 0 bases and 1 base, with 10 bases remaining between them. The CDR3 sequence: CASSIDLQGSYNEQFF. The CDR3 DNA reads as TGTGCCAGTAGTATAGATCTCCAGGGGTCCTACAATGAGCAGTTCTTC.

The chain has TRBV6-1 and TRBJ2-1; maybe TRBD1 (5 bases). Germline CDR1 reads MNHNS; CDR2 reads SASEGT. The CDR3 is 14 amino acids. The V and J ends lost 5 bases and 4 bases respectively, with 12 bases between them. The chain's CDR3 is CASSKPQGYNEQFF. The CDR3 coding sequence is TGTGCCAGCAGTAAACCCCAGGGATACAATGAGCAGTTCTTC.

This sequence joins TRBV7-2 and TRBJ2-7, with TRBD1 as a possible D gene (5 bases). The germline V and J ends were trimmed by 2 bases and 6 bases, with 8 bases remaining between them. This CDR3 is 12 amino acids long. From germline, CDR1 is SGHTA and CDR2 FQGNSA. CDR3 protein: CASSLTTVEQYF. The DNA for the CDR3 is TGTGCCAGCAGCTTAACGACAGTCGAGCAGTACTTC. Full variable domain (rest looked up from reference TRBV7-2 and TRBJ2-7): GAGVSQSPSNKVTEKGKDVELRCDPISGHTALYWYRQSLGQGLEFLIYFQGNSAPDKSGLPSDRFSAERTGGSVSTLTIQRTQQEDSAVYLCASSLTTVEQYFGPGTRLTVT.

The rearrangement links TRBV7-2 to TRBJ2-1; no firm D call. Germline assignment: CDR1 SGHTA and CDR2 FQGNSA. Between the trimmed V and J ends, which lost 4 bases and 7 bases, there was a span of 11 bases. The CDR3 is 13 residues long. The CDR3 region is CASSSNYGNEQFF. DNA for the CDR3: TGTGCCAGCAGCTCTAACTATGGGAATGAGCAGTTCTTC.

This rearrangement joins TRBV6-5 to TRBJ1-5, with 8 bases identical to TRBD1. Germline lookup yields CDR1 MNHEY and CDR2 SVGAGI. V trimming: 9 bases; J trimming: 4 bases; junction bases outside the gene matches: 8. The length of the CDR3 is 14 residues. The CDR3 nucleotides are TGTGCCAGTTCTGGACAGGGTGGGAATCAGCCCCAGCATTTT. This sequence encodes CASSGQGGNQPQHF.

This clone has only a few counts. CDR3 protein: CASGGQGVFQPQHF. The CDR3 DNA reads as TGTGCCAGCGGTGGACAGGGGGTGTTTCAGCCCCAGCATTTT. V and J are TRBV28 and TRBJ1-5; 10 bases fit TRBD1. The junction had 7 bases not matched to a gene; V was cut back by 8 bases and J by 6 bases. The CDR3 has 14 residues. Germline assignment: CDR1 MDHEN and CDR2 SYDVKM. Based on the CDR3 plus reference TRBV28 and TRBJ1-5, the full variable domain is DVKVTQSSRYLVKRTGEKVFLECVQDMDHENMFWYRQDPGLGLRLIYFSYDVKMKEKGDIPEGYSVSREKKERFSLILESASTNQTSMYLCASGGQGVFQPQHFGDGTRLSIL.

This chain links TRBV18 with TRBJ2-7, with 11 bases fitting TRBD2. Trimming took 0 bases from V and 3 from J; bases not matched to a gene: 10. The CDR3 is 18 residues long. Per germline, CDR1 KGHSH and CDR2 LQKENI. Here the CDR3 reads CASSPPVGLAGGSYEQYF. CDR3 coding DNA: TGTGCCAGCTCACCACCTGTCGGGCTAGCGGGGGGCAGCTACGAGCAGTACTTC.

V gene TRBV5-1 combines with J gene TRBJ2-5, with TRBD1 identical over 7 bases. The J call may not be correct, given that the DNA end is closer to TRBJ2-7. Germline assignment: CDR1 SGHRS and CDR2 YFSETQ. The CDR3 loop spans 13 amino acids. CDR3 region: CASSSEPGGEQYF. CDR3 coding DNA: TGCGCCAGCAGCAGTGAGCCAGGGGGCGAGCAGTACTTC.

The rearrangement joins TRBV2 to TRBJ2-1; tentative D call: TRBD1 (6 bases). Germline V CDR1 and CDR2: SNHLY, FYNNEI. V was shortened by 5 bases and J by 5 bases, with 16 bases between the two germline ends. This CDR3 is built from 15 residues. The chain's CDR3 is CASSYRVGANNEQFF. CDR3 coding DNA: TGTGCCAGCAGTTACAGGGTGGGGGCCAACAATGAGCAGTTCTTC.